This T cell receptor (beta chain) was captured in a study of T cells and Merkel cell carcinoma outcomes. The method was immunoSEQ multiplex PCR; TCRdb's version includes in-frame clones alone and lacks a portion of them. Among 4,000 to 5,000 clones listed, around 93% were seen once. V was shortened by 4 bases and J by 4 bases, with 8 bases between the two germline ends. Germline assignment: CDR1 DFQATT and CDR2 SNEGSKA (reference sequence). The CDR3 contains 11 residues. The sample was tumor tissue from Merkel cell carcinoma. The sequence came from a human donor with Merkel cell carcinoma. V and J are TRBV20-1 and TRBJ2-7; D is unresolved. CDR3 sequence: CSANRDYEQYF. For the CDR3, the DNA is TGCAGTGCTAACAGAGATTACGAGCAGTACTTC.